This record covers a single TCR beta chain. In the authors' methods: Reference gene primer amplification gave nucleated cell count estimates. Here immunoSEQ multiplex PCR was the method, and the copy in TCRdb shows in-frame clones only, minus some. The V and J calls and clone size were taken over from that table, and D and trimming were inferred from the DNA. The repertoire consists of 62,000 or so clones, with around 90% occurring once and the leading ten covering approximately 4.7%. These data originate in a study of blood T cell repertoires in COVID-19. In the study overall: Researchers got acute and convalescent COVID-19 samples from the United States, Italy and Spain. Sources were T cells, B-cell-depleted T cells, or PBMCs; the material itself was cDNA or gDNA.

The CDR3 has 19 residues. The germline V gene encodes CDR1 SGHAT and CDR2 FQNNGV. Trimming cost V 1 base and J 1 base; bases outside gene matches: 7. Specimen: peripheral blood. This TCR came from a human donor in a cohort sampled during active COVID-19. The rearrangement uses TRBV11-2 and TRBJ2-2, with TRBD1 identical over 12 bases. CDR3 protein: CASSLVGTGGAGNTGELFF. The CDR3 region has the DNA TGTGCCAGCAGCTTAGTCGGGACAGGGGGCGCGGGGAACACCGGGGAGCTGTTTTTT.